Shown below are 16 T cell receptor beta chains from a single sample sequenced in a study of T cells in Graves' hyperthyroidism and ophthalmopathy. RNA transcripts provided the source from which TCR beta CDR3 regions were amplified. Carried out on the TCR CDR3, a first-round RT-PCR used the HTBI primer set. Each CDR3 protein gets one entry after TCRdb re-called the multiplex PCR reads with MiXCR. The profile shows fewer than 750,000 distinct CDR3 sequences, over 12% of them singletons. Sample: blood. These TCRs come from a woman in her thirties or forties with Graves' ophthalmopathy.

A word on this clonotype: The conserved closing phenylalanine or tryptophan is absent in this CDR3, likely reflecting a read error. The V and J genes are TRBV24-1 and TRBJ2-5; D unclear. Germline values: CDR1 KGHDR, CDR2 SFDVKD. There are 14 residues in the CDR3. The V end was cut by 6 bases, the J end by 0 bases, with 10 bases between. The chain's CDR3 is CATSPPTYQETQYL. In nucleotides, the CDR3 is TGTGCCACCAGTCCACCGACGTACCAAGAGACCCAGTACCTC.

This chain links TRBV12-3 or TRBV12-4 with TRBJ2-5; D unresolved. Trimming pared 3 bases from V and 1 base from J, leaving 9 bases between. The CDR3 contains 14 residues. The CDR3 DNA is TGTGCCAGCAGTTTGGGTATTCCCCAAGAGACCCAGTACTTC. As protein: CASSLGIPQETQYF.

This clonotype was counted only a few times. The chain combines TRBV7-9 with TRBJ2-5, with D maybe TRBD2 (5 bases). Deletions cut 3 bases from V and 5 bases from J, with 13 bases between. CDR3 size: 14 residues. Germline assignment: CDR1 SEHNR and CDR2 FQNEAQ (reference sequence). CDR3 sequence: CASSFGLGLETQYF. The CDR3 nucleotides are TGTGCCAGCAGCTTCGGACTGGGTCTGGAGACCCAGTACTTC. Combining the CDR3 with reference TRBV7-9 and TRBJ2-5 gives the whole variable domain DTGVSQNPRHKITKRGQNVTFRCDPISEHNRLYWYRQTLGQGPEFLTYFQNEAQLEKSRLLSDRFSAERPKGSFSTLEIQRTEQGDSAMYLCASSFGLGLETQYFGPGTRLLVL.

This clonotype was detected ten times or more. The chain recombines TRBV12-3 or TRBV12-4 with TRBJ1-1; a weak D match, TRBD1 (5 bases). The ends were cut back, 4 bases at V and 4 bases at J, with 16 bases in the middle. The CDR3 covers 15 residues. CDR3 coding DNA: TGTGCCAGCAGTTCCCGGGGAGGGGCGGGCACTGAAGCTTTCTTT. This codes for CASSSRGGAGTEAFF.

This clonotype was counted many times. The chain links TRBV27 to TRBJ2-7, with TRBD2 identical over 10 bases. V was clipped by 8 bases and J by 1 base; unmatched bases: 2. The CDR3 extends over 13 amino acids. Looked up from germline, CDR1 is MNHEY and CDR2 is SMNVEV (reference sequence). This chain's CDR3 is CASRAGGSYEQYF. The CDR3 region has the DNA TGTGCCAGCCGAGCGGGAGGGTCCTACGAGCAGTACTTC.

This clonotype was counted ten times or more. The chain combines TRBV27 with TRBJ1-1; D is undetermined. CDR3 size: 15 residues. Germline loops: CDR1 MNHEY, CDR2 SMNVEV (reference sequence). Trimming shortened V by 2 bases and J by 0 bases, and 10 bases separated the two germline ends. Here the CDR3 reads CASSLVNSMNTEAFF. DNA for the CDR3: TGTGCCAGCAGTTTAGTTAACAGCATGAACACTGAAGCTTTCTTT.

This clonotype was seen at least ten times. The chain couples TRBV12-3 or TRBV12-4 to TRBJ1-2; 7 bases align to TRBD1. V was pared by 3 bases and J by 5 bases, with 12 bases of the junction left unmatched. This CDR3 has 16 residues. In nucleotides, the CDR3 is TGTGCCAGCAGTTTCGGTTTTGACAGGGAAAAGTATGGCTACACCTTC. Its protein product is CASSFGFDREKYGYTF.

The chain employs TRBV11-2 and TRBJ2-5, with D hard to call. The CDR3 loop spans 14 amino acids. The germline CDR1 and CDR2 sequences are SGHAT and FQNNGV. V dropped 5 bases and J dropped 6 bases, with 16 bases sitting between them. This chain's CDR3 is CASSPPSGPKTQYF. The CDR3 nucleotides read TGTGCCAGCAGCCCCCCTTCAGGTCCAAAGACCCAGTACTTC.

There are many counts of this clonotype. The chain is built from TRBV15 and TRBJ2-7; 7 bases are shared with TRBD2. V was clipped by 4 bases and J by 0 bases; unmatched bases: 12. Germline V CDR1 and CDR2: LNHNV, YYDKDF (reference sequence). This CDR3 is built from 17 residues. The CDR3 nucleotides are TGTGCCACCAGCATAGAAGGCGGGAGTACGGCCTCCTACGAGCAGTACTTC. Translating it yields CATSIEGGSTASYEQYF.

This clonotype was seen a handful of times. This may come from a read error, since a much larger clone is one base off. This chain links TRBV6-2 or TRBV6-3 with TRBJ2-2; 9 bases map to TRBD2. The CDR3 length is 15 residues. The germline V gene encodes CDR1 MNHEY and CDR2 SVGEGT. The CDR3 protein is CASSYRLAGTGELVF. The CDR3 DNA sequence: TGTGCCAGCAGTTACAGGCTAGCGGGAACCGGGGAGCTGGTTTTT.

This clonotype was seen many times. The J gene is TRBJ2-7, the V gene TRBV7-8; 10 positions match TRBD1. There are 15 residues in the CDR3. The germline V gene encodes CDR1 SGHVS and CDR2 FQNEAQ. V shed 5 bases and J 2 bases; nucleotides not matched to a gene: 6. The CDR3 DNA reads TGTGCCAGCAGCCCCGACAGGGGGCCCCCCTACGAGCAGTACTTC. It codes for CASSPDRGPPYEQYF.

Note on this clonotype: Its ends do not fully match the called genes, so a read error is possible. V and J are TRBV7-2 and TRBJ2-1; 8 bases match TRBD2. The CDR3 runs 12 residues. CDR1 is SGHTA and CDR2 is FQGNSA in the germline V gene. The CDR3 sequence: CASSLSIPGLVF. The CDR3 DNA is TGTGCCAGCAGCCTCAGCATTCCGGGACTAGTCTTC. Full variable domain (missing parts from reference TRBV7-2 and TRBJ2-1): GAGVSQSPSNKVTEKGKDVELRCDPISGHTALYWYRQSLGQGLEFLIYFQGNSAPDKSGLPSDRFSAERTGGSVSTLTIQRTQQEDSAVYLCASSLSIPGLVFGPGTRLTVL.

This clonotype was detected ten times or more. The CDR3 here is CASSLYFYGGSIDEQYF. The CDR3 bases are TGTGCCAGCAGTTTATATTTCTATGGCGGGAGTATCGACGAGCAGTACTTC. The rearrangement uses TRBV28 and TRBJ2-7; 7 bases map to TRBD2. The CDR3 covers 17 residues. V lost 1 base to trimming and J lost 5 bases; unmatched junction nucleotides: 14. Germline lookup yields CDR1 MDHEN and CDR2 SYDVKM.

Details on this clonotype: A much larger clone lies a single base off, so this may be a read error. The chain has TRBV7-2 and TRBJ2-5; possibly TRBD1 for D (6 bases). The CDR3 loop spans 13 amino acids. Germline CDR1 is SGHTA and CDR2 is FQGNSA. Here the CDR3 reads CASSFGQQETLYF. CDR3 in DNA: TGTGCCAGCAGCTTCGGACAGCAAGAGACCCTGTACTTC.

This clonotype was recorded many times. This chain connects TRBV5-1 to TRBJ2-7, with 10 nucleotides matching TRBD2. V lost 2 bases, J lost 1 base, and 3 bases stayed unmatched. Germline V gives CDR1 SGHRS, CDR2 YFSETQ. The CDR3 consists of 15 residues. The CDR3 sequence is CASSFQLAGSYEQYF. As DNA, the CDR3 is TGCGCCAGCAGCTTCCAACTAGCGGGGTCCTACGAGCAGTACTTC. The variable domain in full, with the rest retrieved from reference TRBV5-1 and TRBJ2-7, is KAGVTQTPRYLIKTRGQQVTLSCSPISGHRSVSWYQQTPGQGLQFLFEYFSETQRNKGNFPGRFSGRQFSNSRSEMNVSTLELGDSALYLCASSFQLAGSYEQYFGPGTRLTVT.

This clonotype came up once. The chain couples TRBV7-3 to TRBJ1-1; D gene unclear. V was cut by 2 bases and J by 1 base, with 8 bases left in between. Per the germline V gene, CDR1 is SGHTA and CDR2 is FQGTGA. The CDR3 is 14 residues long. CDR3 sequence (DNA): TGTGCCAGCAGCTTACCCCGGGGGAACACTGAAGCTTTCTTT. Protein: CASSLPRGNTEAFF.